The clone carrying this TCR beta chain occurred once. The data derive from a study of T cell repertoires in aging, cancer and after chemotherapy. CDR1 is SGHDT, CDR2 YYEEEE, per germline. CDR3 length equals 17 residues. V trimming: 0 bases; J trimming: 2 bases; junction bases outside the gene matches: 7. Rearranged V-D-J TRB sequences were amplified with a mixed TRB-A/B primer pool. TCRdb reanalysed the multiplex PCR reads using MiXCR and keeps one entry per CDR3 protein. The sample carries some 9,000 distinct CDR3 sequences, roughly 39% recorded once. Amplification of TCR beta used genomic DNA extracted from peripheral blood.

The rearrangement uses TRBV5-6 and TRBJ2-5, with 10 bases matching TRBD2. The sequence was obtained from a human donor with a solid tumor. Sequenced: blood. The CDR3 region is CASSLGLSGRGQETQYF. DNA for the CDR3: TGTGCCAGCAGCTTGGGGCTGAGCGGGAGGGGACAAGAGACCCAGTACTTC.